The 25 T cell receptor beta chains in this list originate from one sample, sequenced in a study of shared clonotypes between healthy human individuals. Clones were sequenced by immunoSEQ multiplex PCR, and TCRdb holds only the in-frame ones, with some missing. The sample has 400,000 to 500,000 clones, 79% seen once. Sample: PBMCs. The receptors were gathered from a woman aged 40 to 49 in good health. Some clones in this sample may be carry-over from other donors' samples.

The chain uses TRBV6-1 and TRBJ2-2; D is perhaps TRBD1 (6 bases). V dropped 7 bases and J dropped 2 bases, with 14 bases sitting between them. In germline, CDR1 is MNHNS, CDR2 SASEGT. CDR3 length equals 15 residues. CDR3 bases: TGTGCCAGCACCCCGGGACAACTCAACACCGGGGAGCTGTTTTTT. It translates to CASTPGQLNTGELFF.

The CDR3 sequence is CASSPGDGEQYF. CDR3 coding DNA: TGTGCCAGCAGCCCAGGGGATGGAGAGCAGTACTTC. This sequence joins TRBV9 and TRBJ2-7; maybe TRBD1 (6 bases). Trimming stripped 4 bases from V and 7 bases from J, with 12 bases between. CDR3 length: 12 residues. CDR1 and CDR2 (germline): SGDLS, YYNGEE.

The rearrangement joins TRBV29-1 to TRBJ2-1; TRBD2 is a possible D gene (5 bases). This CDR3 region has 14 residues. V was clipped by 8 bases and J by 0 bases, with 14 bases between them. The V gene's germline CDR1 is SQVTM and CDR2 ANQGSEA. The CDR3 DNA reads TGCAGCTCTAAGCGGAGTAGCTCCTACAATGAGCAGTTCTTC. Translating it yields CSSKRSSSYNEQFF.

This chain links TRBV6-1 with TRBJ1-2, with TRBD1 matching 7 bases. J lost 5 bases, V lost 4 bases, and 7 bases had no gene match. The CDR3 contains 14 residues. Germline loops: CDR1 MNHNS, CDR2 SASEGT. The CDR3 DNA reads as TGTGCCAGCAGTGTTGAGACAGGGCTTTATGGCTACACCTTC. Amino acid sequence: CASSVETGLYGYTF.

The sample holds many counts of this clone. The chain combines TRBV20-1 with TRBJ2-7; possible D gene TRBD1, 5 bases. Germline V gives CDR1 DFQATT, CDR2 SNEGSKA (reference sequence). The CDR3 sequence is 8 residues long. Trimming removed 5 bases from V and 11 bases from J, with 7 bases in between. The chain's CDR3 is CSAPREYF. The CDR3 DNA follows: TGCAGTGCTCCCAGGGAGTACTTC.

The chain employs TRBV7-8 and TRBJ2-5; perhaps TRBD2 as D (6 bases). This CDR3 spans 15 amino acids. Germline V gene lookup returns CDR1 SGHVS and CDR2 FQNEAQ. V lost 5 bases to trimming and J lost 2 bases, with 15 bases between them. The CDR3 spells CASSPGEGVQETQYF. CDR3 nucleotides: TGTGCCAGCAGCCCGGGAGAGGGAGTACAAGAGACCCAGTACTTC. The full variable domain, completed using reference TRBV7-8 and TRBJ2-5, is GAGVSQSPRYKVAKRGQDVALRCDPISGHVSLFWYQQALGQGPEFLTYFQNEAQLDKSGLPSDRFFAERPEGSVSTLKIQRTQQEDSAVYLCASSPGEGVQETQYFGPGTRLLVL.

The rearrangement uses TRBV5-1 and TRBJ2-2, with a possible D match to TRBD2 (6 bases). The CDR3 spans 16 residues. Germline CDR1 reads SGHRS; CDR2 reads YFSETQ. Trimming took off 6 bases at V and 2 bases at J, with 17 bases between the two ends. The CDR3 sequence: CASTLGGLINTGELFF. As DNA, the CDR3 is TGCGCCAGCACATTGGGAGGCTTAATCAACACCGGGGAGCTGTTTTTT.

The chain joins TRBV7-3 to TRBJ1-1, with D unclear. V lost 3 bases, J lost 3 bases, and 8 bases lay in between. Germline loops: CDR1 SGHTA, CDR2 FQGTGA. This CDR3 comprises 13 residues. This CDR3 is CASSFAQDTEAFF. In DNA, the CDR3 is TGTGCCAGCAGCTTCGCTCAGGACACTGAAGCTTTCTTT.

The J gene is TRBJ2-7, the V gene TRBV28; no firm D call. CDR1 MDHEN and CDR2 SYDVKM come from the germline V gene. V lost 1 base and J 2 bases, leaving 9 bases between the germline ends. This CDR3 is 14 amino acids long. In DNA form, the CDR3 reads TGTGCCAGCAGTTTATCCCCCAACCCCTACGAGCAGTACTTC. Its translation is CASSLSPNPYEQYF. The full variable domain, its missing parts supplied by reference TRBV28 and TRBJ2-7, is DVKVTQSSRYLVKRTGEKVFLECVQDMDHENMFWYRQDPGLGLRLIYFSYDVKMKEKGDIPEGYSVSREKKERFSLILESASTNQTSMYLCASSLSPNPYEQYFGPGTRLTVT.

CDR3 in amino acids: CASSLVSGQSTDTQYF. CDR3 bases: TGTGCCAGCAGCTTGGTTTCAGGGCAAAGCACAGATACGCAGTATTTT. The V call is TRBV5-4, the J call TRBJ2-3; D might be TRBD1 (5 bases). The CDR3 contains 16 residues. Germline V lookup: CDR1 SGHNT, CDR2 YYREEE (reference sequence). V was shortened by 0 bases and J by 0 bases, with 11 bases between the two germline ends.

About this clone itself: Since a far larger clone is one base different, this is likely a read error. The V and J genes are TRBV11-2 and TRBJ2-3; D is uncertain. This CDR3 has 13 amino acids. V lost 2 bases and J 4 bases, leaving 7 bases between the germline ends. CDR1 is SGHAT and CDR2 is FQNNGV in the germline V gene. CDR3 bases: TGTGCCAGCAGCTTACTGGGCGCAGATACGCAGTATTTT. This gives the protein CASSLLGADTQYF. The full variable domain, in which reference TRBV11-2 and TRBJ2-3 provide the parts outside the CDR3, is EAGVAQSPRYKIIEKRQSVAFWCNPISGHATLYWYQQILGQGPKLLIQFQNNGVVDDSQLPKDRFSAERLKGVDSTLKIQPAKLEDSAVYLCASSLLGADTQYFGPGTRLTVL.

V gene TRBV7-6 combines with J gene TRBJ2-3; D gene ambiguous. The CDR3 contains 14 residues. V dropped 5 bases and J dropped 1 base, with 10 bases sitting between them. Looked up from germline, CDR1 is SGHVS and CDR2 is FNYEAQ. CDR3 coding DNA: TGTGCCAGCAGCCCCAGGAGCGGCACAGATACGCAGTATTTT. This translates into CASSPRSGTDTQYF. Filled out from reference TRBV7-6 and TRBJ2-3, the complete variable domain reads GAGVSQSPRYKVTKRGQDVALRCDPISGHVSLYWYRQALGQGPEFLTYFNYEAQQDKSGLPNDRFSAERPEGSISTLTIQRTEQRDSAMYRCASSPRSGTDTQYFGPGTRLTVL.

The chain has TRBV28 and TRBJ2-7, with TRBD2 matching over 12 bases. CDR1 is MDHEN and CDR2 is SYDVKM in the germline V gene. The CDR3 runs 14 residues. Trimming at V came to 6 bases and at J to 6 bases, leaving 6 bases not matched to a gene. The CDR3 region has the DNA TGTGCCAGCAGCCCGGGACTAGCGGGTAGCGAGCAGTACTTC. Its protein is CASSPGLAGSEQYF.

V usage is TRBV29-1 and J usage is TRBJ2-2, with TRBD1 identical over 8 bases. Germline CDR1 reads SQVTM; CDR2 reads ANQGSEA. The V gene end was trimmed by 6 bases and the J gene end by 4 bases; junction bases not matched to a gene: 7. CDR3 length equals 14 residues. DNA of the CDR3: TGCAGCGTCCGCAGACAGGGGACCACCGGGGAGCTGTTTTTT. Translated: CSVRRQGTTGELFF.

The CDR3 protein is CASSLVGPNTEAFF. The CDR3 region has the DNA TGTGCCAGCAGCTTAGTAGGGCCAAACACTGAAGCTTTCTTT. The chain links TRBV7-3 to TRBJ1-1; D uncertain. The V end was cut by 2 bases, the J end by 2 bases, with 9 bases between. The CDR3 runs 14 residues. Germline lookup yields CDR1 SGHTA and CDR2 FQGTGA. The full variable domain, completed using reference TRBV7-3 and TRBJ1-1, is GAGVSQTPSNKVTEKGKYVELRCDPISGHTALYWYRQSLGQGPEFLIYFQGTGAADDSGLPNDRFFAVRPEGSVSTLKIQRTERGDSAVYLCASSLVGPNTEAFFGQGTRLTVV.

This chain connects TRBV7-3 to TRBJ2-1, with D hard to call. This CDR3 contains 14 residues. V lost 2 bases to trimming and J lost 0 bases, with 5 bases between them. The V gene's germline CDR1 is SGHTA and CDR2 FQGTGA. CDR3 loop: CASSLVHSYNEQFF. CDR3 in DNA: TGTGCCAGCAGCTTAGTCCACTCCTACAATGAGCAGTTCTTC.

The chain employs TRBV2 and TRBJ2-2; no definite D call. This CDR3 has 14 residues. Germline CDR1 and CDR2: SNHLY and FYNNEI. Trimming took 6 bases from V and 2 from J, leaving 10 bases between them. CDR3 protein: CASRRPTNTGELFF. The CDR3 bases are TGTGCCAGCAGGAGACCAACTAACACCGGGGAGCTGTTTTTT.

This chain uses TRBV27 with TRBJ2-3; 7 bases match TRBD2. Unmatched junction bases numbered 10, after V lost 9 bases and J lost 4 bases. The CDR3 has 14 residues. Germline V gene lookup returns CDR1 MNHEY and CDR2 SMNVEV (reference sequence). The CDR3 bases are TGTGCCAGTGGGCTGGGGGGAGGGGCAGATACGCAGTATTTT. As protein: CASGLGGGADTQYF.

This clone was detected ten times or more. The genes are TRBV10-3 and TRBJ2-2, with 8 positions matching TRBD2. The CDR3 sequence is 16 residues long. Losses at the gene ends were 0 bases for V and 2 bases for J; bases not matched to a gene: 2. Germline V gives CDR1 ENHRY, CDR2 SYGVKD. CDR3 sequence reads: CAISESSGGNTGELFF. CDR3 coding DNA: TGTGCCATCAGTGAGTCCAGCGGGGGTAACACCGGGGAGCTGTTTTTT.

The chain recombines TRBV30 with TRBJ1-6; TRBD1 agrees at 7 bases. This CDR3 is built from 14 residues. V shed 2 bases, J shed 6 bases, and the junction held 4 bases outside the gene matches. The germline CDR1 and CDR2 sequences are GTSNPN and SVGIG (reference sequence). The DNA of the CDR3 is TGTGCCTGGAGTTCGGGACAGAGTAATTCACCCCTCCACTTT. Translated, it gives CAWSSGQSNSPLHF.

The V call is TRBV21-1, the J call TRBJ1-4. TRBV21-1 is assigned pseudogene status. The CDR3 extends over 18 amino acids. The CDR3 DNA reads TGTGCCAGCAGCAAAGACTCAGTGGCCCCCCCCCTACATGAAAAACTGTTTTTT. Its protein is CASSKDSVAPPLHEKLFF.

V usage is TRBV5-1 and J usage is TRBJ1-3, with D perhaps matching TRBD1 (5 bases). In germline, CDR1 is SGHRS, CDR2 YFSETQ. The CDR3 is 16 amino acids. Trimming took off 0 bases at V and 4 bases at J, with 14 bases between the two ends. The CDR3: CASSLAGTLRGNTIYF. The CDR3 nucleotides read TGCGCCAGCAGCTTGGCCGGGACGCTGAGGGGAAACACCATATATTTT. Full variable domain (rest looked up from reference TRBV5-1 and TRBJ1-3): KAGVTQTPRYLIKTRGQQVTLSCSPISGHRSVSWYQQTPGQGLQFLFEYFSETQRNKGNFPGRFSGRQFSNSRSEMNVSTLELGDSALYLCASSLAGTLRGNTIYFGEGSWLTVV.

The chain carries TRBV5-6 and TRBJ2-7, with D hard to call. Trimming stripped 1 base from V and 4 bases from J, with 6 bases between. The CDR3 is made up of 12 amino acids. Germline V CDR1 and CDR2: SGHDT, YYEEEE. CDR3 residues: CASSLRVYEQYF. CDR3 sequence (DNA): TGTGCCAGCAGCTTGCGTGTGTACGAGCAGTACTTC.

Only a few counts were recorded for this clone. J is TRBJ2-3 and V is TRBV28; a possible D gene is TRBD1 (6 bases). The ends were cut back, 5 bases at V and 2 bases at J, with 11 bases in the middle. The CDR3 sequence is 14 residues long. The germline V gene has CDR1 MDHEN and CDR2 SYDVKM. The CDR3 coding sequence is TGTGCCAGCAGTAGGGGGACCATCACAGATACGCAGTATTTT. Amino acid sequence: CASSRGTITDTQYF. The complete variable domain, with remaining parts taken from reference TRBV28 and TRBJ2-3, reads DVKVTQSSRYLVKRTGEKVFLECVQDMDHENMFWYRQDPGLGLRLIYFSYDVKMKEKGDIPEGYSVSREKKERFSLILESASTNQTSMYLCASSRGTITDTQYFGPGTRLTVL.

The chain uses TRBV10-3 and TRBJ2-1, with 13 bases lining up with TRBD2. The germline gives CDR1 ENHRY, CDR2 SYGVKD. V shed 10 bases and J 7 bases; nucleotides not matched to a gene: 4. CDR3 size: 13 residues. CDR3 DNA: TGTGCCACTGGACTAGCGGGAGAAAATGAGCAGTTCTTC. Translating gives CATGLAGENEQFF.